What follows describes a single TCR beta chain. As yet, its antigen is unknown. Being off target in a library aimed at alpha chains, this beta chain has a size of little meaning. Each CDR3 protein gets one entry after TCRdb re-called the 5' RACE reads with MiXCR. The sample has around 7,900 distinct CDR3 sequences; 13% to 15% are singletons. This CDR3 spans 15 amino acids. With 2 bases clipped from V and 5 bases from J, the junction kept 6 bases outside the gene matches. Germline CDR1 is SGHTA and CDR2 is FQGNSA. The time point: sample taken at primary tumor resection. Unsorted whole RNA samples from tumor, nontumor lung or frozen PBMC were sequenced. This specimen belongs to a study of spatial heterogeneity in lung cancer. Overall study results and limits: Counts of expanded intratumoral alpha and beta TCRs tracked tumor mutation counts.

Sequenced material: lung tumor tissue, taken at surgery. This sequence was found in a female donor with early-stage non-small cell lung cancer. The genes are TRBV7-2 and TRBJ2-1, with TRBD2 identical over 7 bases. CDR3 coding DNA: TGTGCCAGCAGCTTATCCGGGACTATCCACAATGAGCAGTTCTTC. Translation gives CASSLSGTIHNEQFF.